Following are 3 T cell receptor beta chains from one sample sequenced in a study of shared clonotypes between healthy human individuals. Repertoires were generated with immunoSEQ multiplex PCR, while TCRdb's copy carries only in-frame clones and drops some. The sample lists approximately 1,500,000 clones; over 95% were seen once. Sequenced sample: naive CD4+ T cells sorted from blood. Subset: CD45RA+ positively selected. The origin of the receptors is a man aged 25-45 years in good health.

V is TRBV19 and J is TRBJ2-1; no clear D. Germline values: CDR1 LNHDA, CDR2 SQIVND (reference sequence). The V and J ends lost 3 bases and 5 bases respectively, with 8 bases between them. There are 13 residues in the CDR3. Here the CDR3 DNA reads TGTGCCAGTAGTATGAGGCACGACAATGAGCAGTTCTTC. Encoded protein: CASSMRHDNEQFF. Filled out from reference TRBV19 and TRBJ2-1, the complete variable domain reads DGGITQSPKYLFRKEGQNVTLSCEQNLNHDAMYWYRQDPGQGLRLIYYSQIVNDFQKGDIAEGYSVSREKKESFPLTVTSAQKNPTAFYLCASSMRHDNEQFFGPGTRLTVL.

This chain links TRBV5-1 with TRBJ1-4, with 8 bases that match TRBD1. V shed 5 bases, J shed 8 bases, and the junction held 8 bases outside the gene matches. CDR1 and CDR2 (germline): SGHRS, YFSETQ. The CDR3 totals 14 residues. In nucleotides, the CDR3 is TGCGCCAGCAGTATTACAGGGGGATCCGAAAAACTGTTTTTT. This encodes CASSITGGSEKLFF. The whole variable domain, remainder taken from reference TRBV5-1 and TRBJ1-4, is KAGVTQTPRYLIKTRGQQVTLSCSPISGHRSVSWYQQTPGQGLQFLFEYFSETQRNKGNFPGRFSGRQFSNSRSEMNVSTLELGDSALYLCASSITGGSEKLFFGSGTQLSVL.

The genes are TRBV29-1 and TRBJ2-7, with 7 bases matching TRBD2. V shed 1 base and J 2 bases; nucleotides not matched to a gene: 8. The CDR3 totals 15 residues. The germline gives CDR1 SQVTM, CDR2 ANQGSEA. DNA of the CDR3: TGCAGCGTTGAAGCTGGGGAGGGGTACCCCTACGAGCAGTACTTC. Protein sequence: CSVEAGEGYPYEQYF.